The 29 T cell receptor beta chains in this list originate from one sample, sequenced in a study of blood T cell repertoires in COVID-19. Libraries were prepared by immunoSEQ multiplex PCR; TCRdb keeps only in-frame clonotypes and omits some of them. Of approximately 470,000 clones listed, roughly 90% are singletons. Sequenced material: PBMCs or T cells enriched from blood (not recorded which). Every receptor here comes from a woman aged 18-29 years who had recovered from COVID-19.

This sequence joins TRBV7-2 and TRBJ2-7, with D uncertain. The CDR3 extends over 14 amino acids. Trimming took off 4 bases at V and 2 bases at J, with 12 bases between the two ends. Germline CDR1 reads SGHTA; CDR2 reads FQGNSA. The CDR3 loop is CASSSRSQTYEQYF. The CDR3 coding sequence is TGTGCCAGCAGCTCCAGGTCACAAACCTACGAGCAGTACTTC. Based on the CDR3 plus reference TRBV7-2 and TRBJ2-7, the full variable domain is GAGVSQSPSNKVTEKGKDVELRCDPISGHTALYWYRQSLGQGLEFLIYFQGNSAPDKSGLPSDRFSAERTGGSVSTLTIQRTQQEDSAVYLCASSSRSQTYEQYFGPGTRLTVT.

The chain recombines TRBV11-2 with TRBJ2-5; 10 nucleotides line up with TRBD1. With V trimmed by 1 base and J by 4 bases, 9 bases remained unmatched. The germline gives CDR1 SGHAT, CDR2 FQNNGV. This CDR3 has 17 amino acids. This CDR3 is CASSLGGGQGVGETQYF. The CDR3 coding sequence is TGTGCCAGCAGCTTAGGAGGAGGACAGGGGGTGGGAGAGACCCAGTACTTC.

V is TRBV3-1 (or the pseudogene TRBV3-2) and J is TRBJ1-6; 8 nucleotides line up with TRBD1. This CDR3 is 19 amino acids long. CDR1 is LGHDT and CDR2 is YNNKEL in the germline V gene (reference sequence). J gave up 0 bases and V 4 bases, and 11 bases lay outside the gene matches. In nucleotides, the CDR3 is TGTGCCAGCAGCCCCGACCCGGGACAGGCCAGCTCCTATAATTCACCCCTCCACTTT. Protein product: CASSPDPGQASSYNSPLHF.

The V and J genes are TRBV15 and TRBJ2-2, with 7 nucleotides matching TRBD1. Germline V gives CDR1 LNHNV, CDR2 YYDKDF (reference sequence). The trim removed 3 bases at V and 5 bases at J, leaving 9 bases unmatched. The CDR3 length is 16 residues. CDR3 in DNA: TGTGCCACCAGCAGCACTCGGGACAGAGAAACCGGGGAGCTGTTTTTT. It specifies CATSSTRDRETGELFF.

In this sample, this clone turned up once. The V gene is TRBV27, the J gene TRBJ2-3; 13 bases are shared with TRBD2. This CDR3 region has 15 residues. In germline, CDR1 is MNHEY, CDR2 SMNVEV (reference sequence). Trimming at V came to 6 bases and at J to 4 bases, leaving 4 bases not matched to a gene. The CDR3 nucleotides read TGTGCCAGCAGCACTAGCGGGGGGGCCTCAGATACGCAGTATTTT. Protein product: CASSTSGGASDTQYF.

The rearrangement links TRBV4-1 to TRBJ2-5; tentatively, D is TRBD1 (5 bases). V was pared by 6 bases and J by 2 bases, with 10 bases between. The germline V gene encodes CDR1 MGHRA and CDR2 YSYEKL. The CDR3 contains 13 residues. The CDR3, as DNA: TGCGCCAGCAGTCTACAGGATCAAGAGACCCAGTACTTC. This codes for CASSLQDQETQYF.

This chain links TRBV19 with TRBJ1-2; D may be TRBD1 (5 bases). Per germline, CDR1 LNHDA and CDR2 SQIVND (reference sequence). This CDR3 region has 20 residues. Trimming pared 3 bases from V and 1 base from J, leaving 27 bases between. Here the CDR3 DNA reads TGTGCCAGTAGTATTCGGGTGGCTAATCAGGGATTGAGGATTAACTATGGCTACACCTTC. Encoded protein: CASSIRVANQGLRINYGYTF.

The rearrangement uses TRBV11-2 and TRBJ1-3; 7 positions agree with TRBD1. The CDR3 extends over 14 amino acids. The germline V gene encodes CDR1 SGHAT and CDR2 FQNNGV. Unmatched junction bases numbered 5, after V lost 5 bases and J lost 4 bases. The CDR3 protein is CASSTTGVGNTIYF. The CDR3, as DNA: TGTGCCAGCAGCACCACAGGGGTCGGAAACACCATATATTTT.

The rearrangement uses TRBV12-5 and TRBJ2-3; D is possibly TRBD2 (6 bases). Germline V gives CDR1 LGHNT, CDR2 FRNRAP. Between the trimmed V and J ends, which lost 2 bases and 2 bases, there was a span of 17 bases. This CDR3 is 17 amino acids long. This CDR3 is CASGLMSSSVSTDTQYF. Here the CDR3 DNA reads TGTGCTAGTGGTTTGATGTCCTCTAGCGTATCCACAGATACGCAGTATTTT.

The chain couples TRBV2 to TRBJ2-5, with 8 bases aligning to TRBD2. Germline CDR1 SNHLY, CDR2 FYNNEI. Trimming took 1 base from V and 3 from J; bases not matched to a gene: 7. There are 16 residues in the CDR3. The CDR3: CASSEGLAGPKETQYF. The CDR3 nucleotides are TGTGCCAGCAGTGAAGGGCTAGCGGGTCCGAAAGAGACCCAGTACTTC.

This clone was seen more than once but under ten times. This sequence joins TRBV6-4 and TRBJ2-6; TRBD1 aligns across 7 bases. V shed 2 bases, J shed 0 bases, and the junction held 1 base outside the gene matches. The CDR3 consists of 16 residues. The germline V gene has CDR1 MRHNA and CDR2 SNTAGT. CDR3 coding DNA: TGTGCCAGCAGTGACACAGGGGACTCTGGGGCCAACGTCCTGACTTTC. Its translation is CASSDTGDSGANVLTF.

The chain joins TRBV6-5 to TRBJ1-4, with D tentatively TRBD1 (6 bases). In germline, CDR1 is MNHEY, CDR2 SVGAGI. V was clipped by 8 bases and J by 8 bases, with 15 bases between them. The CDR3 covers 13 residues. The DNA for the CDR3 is TGTGCCAGCCGCAACACAGGGTCGGAAAAACTGTTTTTT. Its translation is CASRNTGSEKLFF.

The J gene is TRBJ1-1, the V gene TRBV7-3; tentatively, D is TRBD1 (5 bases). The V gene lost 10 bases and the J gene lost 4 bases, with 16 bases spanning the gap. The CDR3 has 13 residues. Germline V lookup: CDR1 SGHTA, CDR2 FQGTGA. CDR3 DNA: TGTGCCATCAAGTTAAACCAGGGCACTGAAGCTTTCTTT. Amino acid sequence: CAIKLNQGTEAFF.

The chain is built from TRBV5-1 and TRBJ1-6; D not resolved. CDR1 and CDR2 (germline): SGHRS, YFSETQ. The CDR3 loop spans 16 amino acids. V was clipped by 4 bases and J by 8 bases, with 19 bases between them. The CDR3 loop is CASSPGTVSRDSPLHF. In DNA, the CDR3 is TGCGCCAGCAGCCCCGGCACGGTATCCCGGGATTCACCCCTCCACTTT.

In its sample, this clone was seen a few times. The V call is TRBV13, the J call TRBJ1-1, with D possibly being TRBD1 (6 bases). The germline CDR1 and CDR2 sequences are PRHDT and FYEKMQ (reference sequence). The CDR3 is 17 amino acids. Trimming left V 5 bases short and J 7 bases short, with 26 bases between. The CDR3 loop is CASSPAGGALSHFEAFF. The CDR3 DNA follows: TGTGCCAGCAGCCCAGCGGGGGGGGCTCTGTCGCACTTTGAAGCTTTCTTT.

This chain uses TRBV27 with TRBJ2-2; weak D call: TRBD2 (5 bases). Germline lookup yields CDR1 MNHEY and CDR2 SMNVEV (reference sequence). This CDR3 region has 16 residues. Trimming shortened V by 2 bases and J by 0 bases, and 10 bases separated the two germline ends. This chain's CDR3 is CASSLRGDANTGELFF. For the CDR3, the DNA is TGTGCCAGCAGTTTACGGGGAGACGCGAACACCGGGGAGCTGTTTTTT.

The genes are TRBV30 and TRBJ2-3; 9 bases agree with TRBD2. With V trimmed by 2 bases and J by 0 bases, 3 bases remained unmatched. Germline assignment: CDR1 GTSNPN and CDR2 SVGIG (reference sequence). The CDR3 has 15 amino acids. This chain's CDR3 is CAWSMTSGSTDTQYF. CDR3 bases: TGTGCCTGGAGTATGACTAGCGGAAGCACAGATACGCAGTATTTT.

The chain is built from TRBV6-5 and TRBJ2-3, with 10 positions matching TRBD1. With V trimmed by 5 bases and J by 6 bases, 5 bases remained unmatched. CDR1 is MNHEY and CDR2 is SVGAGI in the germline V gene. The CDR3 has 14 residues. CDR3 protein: CASSPTGGRDTQYF. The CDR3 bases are TGTGCCAGCAGTCCGACAGGGGGCAGGGATACGCAGTATTTT.

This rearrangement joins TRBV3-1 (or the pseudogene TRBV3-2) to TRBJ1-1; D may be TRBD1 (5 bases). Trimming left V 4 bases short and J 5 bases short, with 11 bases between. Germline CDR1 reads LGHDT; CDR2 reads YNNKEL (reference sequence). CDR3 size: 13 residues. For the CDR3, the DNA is TGTGCCAGCAGCCGGGGGGAGCGGACTGAAGCTTTCTTT. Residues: CASSRGERTEAFF.

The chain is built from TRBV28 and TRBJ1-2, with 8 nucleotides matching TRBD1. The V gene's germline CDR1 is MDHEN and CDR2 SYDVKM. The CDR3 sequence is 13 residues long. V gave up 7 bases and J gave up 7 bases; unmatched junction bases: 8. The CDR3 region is CASNSGQGAGYTF. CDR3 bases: TGTGCCAGCAATTCTGGACAGGGAGCTGGCTACACCTTC.

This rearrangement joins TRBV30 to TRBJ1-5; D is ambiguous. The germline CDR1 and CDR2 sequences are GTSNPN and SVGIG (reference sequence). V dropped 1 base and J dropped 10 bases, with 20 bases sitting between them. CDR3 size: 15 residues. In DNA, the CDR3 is TGTGCCTGGAGTGATCCTCGGACTGGGAGCGGTCCCCAGCATTTT. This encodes CAWSDPRTGSGPQHF.

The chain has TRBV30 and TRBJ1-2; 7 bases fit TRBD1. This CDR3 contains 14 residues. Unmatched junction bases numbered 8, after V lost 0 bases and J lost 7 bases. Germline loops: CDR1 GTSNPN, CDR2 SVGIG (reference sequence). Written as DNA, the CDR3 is TGTGCCTGGAGTGTAGGGACAGCCCTTGCTGGCTACACCTTC. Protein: CAWSVGTALAGYTF.

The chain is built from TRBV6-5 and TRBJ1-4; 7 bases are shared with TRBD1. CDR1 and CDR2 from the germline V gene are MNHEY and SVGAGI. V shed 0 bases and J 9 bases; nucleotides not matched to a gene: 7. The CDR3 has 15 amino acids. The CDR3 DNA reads TGTGCCAGCAGTTACTCACAGGGGAGTATGAAAAAACTGTTTTTT. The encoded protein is CASSYSQGSMKKLFF.

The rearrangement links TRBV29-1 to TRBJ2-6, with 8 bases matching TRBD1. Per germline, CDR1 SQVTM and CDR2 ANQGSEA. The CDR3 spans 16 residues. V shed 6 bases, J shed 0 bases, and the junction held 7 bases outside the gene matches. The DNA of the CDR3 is TGCAGCGTATACAGGGGGTTACCCTCTGGGGCCAACGTCCTGACTTTC. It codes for CSVYRGLPSGANVLTF.

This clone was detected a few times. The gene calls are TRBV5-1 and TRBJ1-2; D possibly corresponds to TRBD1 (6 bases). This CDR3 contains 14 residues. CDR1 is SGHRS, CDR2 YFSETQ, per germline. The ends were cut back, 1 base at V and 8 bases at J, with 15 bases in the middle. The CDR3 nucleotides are TGCGCCAGCAGCTTGAGGGGGTTCGAGGAGGGCTACACCTTC. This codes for CASSLRGFEEGYTF.

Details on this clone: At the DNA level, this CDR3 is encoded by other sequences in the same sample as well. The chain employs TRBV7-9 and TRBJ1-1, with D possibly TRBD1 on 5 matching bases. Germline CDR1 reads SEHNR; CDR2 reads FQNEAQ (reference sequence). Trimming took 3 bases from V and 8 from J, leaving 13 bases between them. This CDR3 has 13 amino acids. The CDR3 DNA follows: TGTGCCAGCAGCTTGGGCCAGGGAACCGAAGCTTTCTTT. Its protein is CASSLGQGTEAFF.

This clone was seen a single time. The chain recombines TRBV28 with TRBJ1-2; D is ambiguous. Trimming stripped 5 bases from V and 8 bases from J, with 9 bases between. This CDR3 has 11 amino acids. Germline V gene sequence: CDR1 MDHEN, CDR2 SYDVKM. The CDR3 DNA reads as TGTGCCAGCAGTCCCCCTCCCGGCTACACCTTC. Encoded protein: CASSPPPGYTF.

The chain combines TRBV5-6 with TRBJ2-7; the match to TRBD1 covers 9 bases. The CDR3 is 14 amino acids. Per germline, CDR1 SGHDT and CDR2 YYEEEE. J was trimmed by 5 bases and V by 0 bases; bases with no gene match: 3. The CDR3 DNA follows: TGTGCCAGCAGCTTGGTGGGACAGGGCAACGAGCAGTACTTC. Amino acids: CASSLVGQGNEQYF.

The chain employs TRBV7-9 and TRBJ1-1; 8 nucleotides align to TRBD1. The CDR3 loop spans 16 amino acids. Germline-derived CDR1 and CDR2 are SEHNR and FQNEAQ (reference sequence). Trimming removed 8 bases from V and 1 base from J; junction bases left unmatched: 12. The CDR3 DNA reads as TGTGCCAGCGGACAGGGCGGGCTCGGGCGGAACACTGAAGCTTTCTTT. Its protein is CASGQGGLGRNTEAFF. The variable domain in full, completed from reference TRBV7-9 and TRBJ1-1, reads DTGVSQNPRHKITKRGQNVTFRCDPISEHNRLYWYRQTLGQGPEFLTYFQNEAQLEKSRLLSDRFSAERPKGSFSTLEIQRTEQGDSAMYLCASGQGGLGRNTEAFFGQGTRLTVV.